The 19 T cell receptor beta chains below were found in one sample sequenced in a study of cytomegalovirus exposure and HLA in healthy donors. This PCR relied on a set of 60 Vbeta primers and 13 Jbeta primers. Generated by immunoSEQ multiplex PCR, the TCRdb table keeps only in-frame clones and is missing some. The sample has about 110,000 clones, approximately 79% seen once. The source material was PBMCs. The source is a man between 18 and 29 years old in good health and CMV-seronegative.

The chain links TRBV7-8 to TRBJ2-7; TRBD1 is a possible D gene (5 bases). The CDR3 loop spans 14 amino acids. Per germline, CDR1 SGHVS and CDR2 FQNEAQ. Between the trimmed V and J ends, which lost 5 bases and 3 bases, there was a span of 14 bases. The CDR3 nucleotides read TGTGCCAGCAGCCCAACAGACAGAGACTACGAGCAGTACTTC. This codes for CASSPTDRDYEQYF.

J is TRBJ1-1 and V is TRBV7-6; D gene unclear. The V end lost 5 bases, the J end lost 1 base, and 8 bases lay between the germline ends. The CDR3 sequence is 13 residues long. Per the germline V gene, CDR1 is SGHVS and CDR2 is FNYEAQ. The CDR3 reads CASSLTRNTEAFF. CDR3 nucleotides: TGTGCCAGCAGCCTGACAAGGAACACTGAAGCTTTCTTT. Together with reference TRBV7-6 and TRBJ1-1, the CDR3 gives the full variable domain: GAGVSQSPRYKVTKRGQDVALRCDPISGHVSLYWYRQALGQGPEFLTYFNYEAQQDKSGLPNDRFSAERPEGSISTLTIQRTEQRDSAMYRCASSLTRNTEAFFGQGTRLTVV.

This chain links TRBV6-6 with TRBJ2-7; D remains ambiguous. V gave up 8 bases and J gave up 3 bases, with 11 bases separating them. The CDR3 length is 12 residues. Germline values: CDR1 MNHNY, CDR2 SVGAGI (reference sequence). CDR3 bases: TGTGCCAGCGGGCCACGCATCTACGAGCAGTACTTC. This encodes CASGPRIYEQYF.

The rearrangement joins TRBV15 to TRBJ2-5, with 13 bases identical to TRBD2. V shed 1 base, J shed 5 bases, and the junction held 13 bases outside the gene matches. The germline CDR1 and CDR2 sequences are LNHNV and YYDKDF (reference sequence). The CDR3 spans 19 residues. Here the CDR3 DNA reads TGTGCCACCAGCAGAGGACTAGCGGGGGGCCTAAGACAGGGGGAGACCCAGTACTTC. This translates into CATSRGLAGGLRQGETQYF.

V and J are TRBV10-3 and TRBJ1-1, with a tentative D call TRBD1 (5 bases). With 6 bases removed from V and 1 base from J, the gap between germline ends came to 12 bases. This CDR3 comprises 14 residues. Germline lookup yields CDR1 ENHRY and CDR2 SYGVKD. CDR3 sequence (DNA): TGTGCCATCAGGCCAGGGTTAACGAACACTGAAGCTTTCTTT. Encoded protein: CAIRPGLTNTEAFF.

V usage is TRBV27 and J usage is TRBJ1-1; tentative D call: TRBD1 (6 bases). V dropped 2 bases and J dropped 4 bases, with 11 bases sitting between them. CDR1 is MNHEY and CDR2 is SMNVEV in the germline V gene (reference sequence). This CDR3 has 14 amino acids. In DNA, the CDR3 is TGTGCCAGCAGTTTACTGGACAGTTTCACTGAAGCTTTCTTT. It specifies CASSLLDSFTEAFF.

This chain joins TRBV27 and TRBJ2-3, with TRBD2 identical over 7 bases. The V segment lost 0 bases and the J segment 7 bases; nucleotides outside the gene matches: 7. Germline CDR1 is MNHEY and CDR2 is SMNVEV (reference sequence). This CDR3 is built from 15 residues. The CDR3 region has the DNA TGTGCCAGCAGTTTATCTGGCAGCGGGACGAATACGCAGTATTTT. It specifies CASSLSGSGTNTQYF.

The CDR3 sequence: CASSTTGGVTGELFF. The CDR3, as DNA: TGTGCCAGCAGTACAACAGGGGGCGTAACCGGGGAGCTGTTTTTT. The V and J genes are TRBV6-6 and TRBJ2-2, with 9 bases that match TRBD1. CDR1 and CDR2 (germline): MNHNY, SVGAGI (reference sequence). V trimming: 5 bases; J trimming: 5 bases; junction bases outside the gene matches: 6. The CDR3 loop spans 15 amino acids.

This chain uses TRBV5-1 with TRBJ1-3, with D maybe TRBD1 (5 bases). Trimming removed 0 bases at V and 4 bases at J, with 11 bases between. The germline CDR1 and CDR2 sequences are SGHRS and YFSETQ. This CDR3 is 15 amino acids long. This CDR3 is CASSLGGTSGNTIYF. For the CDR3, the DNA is TGCGCCAGCAGCTTGGGAGGGACTTCGGGAAACACCATATATTTT.

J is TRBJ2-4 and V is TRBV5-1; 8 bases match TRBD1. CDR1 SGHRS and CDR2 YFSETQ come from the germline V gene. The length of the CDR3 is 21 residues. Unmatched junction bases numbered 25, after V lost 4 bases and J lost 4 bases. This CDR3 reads CASSPWPAGQGRGTDKNIQYF. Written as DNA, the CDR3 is TGCGCCAGCAGCCCTTGGCCCGCTGGACAGGGTCGTGGTACTGATAAAAACATTCAGTACTTC. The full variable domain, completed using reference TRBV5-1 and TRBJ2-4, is KAGVTQTPRYLIKTRGQQVTLSCSPISGHRSVSWYQQTPGQGLQFLFEYFSETQRNKGNFPGRFSGRQFSNSRSEMNVSTLELGDSALYLCASSPWPAGQGRGTDKNIQYFGAGTRLSVL.

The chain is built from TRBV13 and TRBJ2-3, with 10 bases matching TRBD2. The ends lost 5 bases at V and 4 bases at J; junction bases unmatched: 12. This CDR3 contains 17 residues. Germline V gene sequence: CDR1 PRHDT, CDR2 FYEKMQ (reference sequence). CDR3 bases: TGTGCCAGCAGCCTCCCGGGACTAGCGAGTATCGCAGATACGCAGTATTTT. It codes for CASSLPGLASIADTQYF.

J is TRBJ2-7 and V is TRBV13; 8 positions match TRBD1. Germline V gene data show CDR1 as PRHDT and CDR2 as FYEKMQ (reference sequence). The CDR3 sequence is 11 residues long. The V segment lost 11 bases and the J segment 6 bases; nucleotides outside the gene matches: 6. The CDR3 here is CASRGLREQYF. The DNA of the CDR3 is TGTGCCTCCAGGGGGCTCCGCGAGCAGTACTTC.

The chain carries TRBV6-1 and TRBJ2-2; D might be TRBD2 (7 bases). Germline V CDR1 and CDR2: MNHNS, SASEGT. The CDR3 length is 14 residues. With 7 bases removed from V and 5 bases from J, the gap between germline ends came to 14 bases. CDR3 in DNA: TGTGCCAGCAAAGCCCGGGGGGCGACCGGGGAGCTGTTTTTT. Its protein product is CASKARGATGELFF.

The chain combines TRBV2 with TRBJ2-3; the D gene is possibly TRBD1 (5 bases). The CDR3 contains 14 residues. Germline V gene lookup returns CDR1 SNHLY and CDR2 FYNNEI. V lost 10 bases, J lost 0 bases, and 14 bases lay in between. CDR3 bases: TGTGCCACCCAAGGCCGACAGAGCACAGATACGCAGTATTTT. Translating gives CATQGRQSTDTQYF.

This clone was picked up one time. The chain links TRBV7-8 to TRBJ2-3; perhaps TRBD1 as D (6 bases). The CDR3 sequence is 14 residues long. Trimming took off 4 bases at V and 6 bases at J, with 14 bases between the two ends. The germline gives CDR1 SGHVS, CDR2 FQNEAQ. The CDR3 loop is CASSSTPRGDTQYF. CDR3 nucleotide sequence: TGTGCCAGCAGCTCAACCCCTAGGGGGGATACGCAGTATTTT. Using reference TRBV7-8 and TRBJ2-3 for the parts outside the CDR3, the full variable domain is GAGVSQSPRYKVAKRGQDVALRCDPISGHVSLFWYQQALGQGPEFLTYFQNEAQLDKSGLPSDRFFAERPEGSVSTLKIQRTQQEDSAVYLCASSSTPRGDTQYFGPGTRLTVL.

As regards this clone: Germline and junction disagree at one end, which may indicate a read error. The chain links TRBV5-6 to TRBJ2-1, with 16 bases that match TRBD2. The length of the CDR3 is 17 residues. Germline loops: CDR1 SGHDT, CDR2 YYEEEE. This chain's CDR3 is CASSGGLAGGAPNGQFF. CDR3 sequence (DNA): TGTGCCAGCAGCGGGGGACTAGCGGGGGGGGCCCCGAATGGGCAGTTCTTC.

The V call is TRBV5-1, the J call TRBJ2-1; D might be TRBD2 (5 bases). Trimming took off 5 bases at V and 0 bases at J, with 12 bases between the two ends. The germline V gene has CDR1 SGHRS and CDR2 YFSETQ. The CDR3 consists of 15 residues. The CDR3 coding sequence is TGCGCCAGCAGTCCGACTGGACTCTCCTACAATGAGCAGTTCTTC. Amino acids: CASSPTGLSYNEQFF.

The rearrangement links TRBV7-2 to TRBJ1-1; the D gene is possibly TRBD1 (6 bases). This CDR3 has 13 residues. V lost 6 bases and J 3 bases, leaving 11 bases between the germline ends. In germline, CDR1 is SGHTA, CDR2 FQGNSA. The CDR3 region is CASRLGGDTEAFF. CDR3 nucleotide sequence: TGTGCCAGCAGACTAGGGGGGGACACTGAAGCTTTCTTT.

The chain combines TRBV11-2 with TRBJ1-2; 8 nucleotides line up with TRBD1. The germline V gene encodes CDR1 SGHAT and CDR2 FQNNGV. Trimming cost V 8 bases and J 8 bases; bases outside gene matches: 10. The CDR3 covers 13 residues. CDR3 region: CASGWTGLGGYTF. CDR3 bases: TGTGCCAGCGGTTGGACAGGGCTGGGCGGCTACACCTTC.